The 9 T cell receptor beta chains listed next were all sequenced from one sample in a study of early T cells in non-severe SARS-CoV-2 infection. One entry per CDR3 protein results from TCRdb running MiXCR on the 5' RACE reads. The sample holds fewer than 60,000 distinct CDR3 sequences, around 8.4% seen once. Sequencing was done on a sample of whole blood. Source of these receptors: an adult who was a healthcare worker with PCR-confirmed SARS-CoV-2 infection or an uninfected control (not recorded which).

This clonotype was picked up many times. V and J are TRBV19 and TRBJ2-3; 9 bases line up with TRBD1. Germline-derived CDR1 and CDR2 are LNHDA and SQIVND (reference sequence). The CDR3 extends over 14 amino acids. The J segment lost 1 base and the V segment lost 10 bases, leaving 6 bases of the junction unmatched. Here the CDR3 reads CATRRDRGTDTQYF. CDR3 DNA sequence: TGTGCCACCCGCCGGGACAGGGGCACAGATACGCAGTATTTT.

This clonotype has a count of ten or more. CDR3 sequence reads: CASSNKEPGQPQHF. Here the CDR3 DNA reads TGTGCCAGTAGTAATAAGGAACCGGGACAGCCCCAGCATTTT. The genes are TRBV19 and TRBJ1-5; D call uncertain. Germline V gene sequence: CDR1 LNHDA, CDR2 SQIVND (reference sequence). The CDR3 is 14 residues long. V shed 4 bases and J shed 7 bases, with 14 bases lying between them.

The chain carries TRBV5-1 and TRBJ2-7, with TRBD1 matching 7 bases. CDR1 is SGHRS, CDR2 YFSETQ, per germline. CDR3 length: 15 amino acids. Germline trimming cut 4 bases from V and 2 bases from J; bases unmatched to any gene: 9. The CDR3: CASSQEQGIAYEQYF. For the CDR3, the DNA is TGCGCCAGCAGCCAAGAACAGGGGATAGCCTACGAGCAGTACTTC. Using reference TRBV5-1 and TRBJ2-7 for the parts outside the CDR3, the full variable domain is KAGVTQTPRYLIKTRGQQVTLSCSPISGHRSVSWYQQTPGQGLQFLFEYFSETQRNKGNFPGRFSGRQFSNSRSEMNVSTLELGDSALYLCASSQEQGIAYEQYFGPGTRLTVT.

The table lists this clonotype with many counts. This chain links TRBV4-1 with TRBJ2-7, with D maybe TRBD1 (5 bases). The CDR3 extends over 15 amino acids. Trimming cost V 4 bases and J 4 bases, with 17 bases left between them. Germline loops: CDR1 MGHRA, CDR2 YSYEKL. Here the CDR3 reads CASSLASWTQYEQYF. The CDR3 bases are TGCGCCAGCAGCCTAGCCTCGTGGACACAGTACGAGCAGTACTTC.

By frequency in the sample, this clonotype is large. V is TRBV7-8 and J is TRBJ2-7; 7 nucleotides align to TRBD2. V was clipped by 1 base and J by 0 bases; unmatched bases: 3. CDR1 SGHVS and CDR2 FQNEAQ come from the germline V gene. The CDR3 has 15 amino acids. The CDR3 bases are TGTGCCAGCAGCTTAGTAGGCGGGAGCTCCTACGAGCAGTACTTC. It translates to CASSLVGGSSYEQYF.

This clonotype was recorded a few times. The genes are TRBV6-5 and TRBJ2-6; 15 bases align to TRBD2. The CDR3 extends over 18 amino acids. V shed 10 bases, J shed 0 bases, and the junction held 7 bases outside the gene matches. Germline CDR1 reads MNHEY; CDR2 reads SVGAGI. The CDR3 nucleotides are TGTGCCATCCGCGGGACTAGCGGGGGGAACTCTGGGGCCAACGTCCTGACTTTC. Translated: CAIRGTSGGNSGANVLTF.

This clonotype was observed at least ten times. CDR3 sequence: CSAESEQGFGDTQYF. CDR3 bases: TGCAGTGCCGAATCTGAACAGGGATTTGGAGATACGCAGTATTTT. The chain uses TRBV20-1 and TRBJ2-3, with D possibly TRBD1 on 6 matching bases. CDR1 is DFQATT and CDR2 is SNEGSKA in the germline V gene (reference sequence). V lost 6 bases and J lost 5, with 21 bases in between. The CDR3 covers 15 residues.

The V gene is TRBV30, the J gene TRBJ2-3; tentative D call: TRBD2 (6 bases). CDR3 length: 14 amino acids. CDR1 GTSNPN and CDR2 SVGIG come from the germline V gene (reference sequence). With 0 bases removed from V and 3 bases from J, the gap between germline ends came to 10 bases. The CDR3 sequence: CAWSVFSGTDTQYF. CDR3 nucleotide sequence: TGTGCCTGGAGTGTCTTTAGCGGAACAGATACGCAGTATTTT.

This clonotype was recorded many times. The gene calls are TRBV5-1 and TRBJ1-1; 7 bases are shared with TRBD1. Germline assignment: CDR1 SGHRS and CDR2 YFSETQ. Trimming at V came to 7 bases and at J to 4 bases, leaving 7 bases not matched to a gene. This CDR3 comprises 13 residues. CDR3: CASGSQGVTEAFF. CDR3 bases: TGCGCCAGCGGATCCCAGGGGGTCACTGAAGCTTTCTTT.